Included here is one TCR beta chain sequence, with context. As yet, its antigen is unknown. Sorted-subset replicate PCRs used 200 ng of genomic DNA. This amount corresponded to 25,000 to 30,000 T cell genomes. The protocol was immunoSEQ multiplex PCR, while the TCRdb copy is restricted to in-frame clones and leaves out a portion. The profile shows about 1.1 million clones, approximately 80% of them singletons. These data are taken from a study of shared clonotypes between healthy human individuals. Overall study results and limits: Sampling involved blood alone; tissue repertoires likely differ. Non-shared clonotypes were found to have lower generation probabilities than the clonotypes that were shared by all four of the sorted-subset donors. Limitation of the genetic and exposure-history diversity represented came from the few donors.

The CDR3 is 15 amino acids. Germline V CDR1 and CDR2: MNHEY, SMNVEV (reference sequence). The V end was cut by 3 bases, the J end by 5 bases, with 17 bases between. The sequence came from a man between 18 and 35 years old in good health. Some clones in this sample may be carry-over from other donors' samples. The specimen sequenced was memory CD4+ T cells from PBMCs. Subset: CD45RA-negative fraction. The chain employs TRBV27 and TRBJ2-7; D unresolved. CDR3 loop: CASSFSLILVDEQYF. The CDR3, as DNA: TGTGCCAGCAGTTTCTCACTTATTTTAGTCGACGAGCAGTACTTC.